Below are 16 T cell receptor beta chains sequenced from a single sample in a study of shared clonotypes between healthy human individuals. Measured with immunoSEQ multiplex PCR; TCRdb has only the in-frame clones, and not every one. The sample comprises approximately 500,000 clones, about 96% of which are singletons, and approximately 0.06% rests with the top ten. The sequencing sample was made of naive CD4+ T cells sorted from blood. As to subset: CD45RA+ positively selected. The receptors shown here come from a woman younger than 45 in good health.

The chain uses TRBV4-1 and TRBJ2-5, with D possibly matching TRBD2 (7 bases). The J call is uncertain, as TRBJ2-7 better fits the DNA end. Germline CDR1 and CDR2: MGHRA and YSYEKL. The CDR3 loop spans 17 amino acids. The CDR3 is CASSQVTRGGLPYEQYF. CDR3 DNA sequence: TGCGCCAGCAGCCAAGTTACTAGGGGGGGCCTCCCCTACGAGCAGTACTTC.

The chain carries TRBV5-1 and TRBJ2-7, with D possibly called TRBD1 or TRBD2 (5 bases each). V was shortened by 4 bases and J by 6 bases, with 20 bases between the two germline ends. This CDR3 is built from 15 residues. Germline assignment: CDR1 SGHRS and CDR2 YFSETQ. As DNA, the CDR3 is TGCGCCAGCAGCCCCGGGACGGTCACTTACTTCGAGCAGTACTTC. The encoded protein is CASSPGTVTYFEQYF.

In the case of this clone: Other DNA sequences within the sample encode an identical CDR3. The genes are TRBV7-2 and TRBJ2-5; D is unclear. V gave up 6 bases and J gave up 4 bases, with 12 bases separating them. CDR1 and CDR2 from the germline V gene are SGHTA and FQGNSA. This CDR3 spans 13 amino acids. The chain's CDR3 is CASSLVLGETQYF. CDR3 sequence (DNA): TGTGCCAGCAGTTTGGTCCTGGGAGAGACCCAGTACTTC.

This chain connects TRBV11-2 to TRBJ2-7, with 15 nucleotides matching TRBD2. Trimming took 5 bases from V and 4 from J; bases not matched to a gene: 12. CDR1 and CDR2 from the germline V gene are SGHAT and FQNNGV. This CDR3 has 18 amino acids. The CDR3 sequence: CASSGPGLAGGTIYEQYF. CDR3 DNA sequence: TGTGCCAGCAGCGGGCCGGGACTAGCGGGAGGAACTATATACGAGCAGTACTTC.

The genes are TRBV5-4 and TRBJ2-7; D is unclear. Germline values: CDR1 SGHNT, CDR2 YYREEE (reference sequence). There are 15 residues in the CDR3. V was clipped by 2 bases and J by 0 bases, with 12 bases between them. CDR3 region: CASSFGQVYSYEQYF. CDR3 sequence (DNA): TGTGCCAGCAGCTTCGGTCAGGTATACTCCTACGAGCAGTACTTC.

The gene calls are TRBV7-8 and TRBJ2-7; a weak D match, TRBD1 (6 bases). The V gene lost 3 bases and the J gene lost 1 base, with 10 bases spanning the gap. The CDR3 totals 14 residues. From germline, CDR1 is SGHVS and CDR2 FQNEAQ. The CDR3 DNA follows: TGTGCCAGCAGCTTGACAGGCGGGTCCTACGAGCAGTACTTC. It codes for CASSLTGGSYEQYF.

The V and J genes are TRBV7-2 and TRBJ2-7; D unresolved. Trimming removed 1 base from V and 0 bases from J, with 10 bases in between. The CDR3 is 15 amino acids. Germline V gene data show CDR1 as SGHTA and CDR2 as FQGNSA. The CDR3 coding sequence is TGTGCCAGCAGCTTAGATCCCAGCAGCTCCTACGAGCAGTACTTC. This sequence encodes CASSLDPSSSYEQYF.

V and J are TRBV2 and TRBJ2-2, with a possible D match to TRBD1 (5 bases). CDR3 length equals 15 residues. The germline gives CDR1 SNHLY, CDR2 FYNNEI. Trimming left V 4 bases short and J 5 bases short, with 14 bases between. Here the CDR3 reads CASSAQGGETGELFF. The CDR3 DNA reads TGTGCCAGCAGTGCCCAGGGCGGAGAAACCGGGGAGCTGTTTTTT.

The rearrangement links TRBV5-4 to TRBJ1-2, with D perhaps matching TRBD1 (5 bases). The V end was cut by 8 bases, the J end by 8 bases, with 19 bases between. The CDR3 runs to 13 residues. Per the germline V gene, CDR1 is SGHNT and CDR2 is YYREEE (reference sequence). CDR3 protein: CASSGGLRGGYTF. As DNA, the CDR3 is TGTGCCAGTTCTGGAGGGCTTAGGGGCGGCTACACCTTC.

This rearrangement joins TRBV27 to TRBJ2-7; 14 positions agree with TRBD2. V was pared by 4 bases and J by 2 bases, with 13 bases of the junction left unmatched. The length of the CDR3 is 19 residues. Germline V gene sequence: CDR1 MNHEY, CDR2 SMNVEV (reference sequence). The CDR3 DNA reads TGTGCCAGCAGTTCAACCCCAGGGACTAGCGGGAGTGAGACCTACGAGCAGTACTTC. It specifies CASSSTPGTSGSETYEQYF.

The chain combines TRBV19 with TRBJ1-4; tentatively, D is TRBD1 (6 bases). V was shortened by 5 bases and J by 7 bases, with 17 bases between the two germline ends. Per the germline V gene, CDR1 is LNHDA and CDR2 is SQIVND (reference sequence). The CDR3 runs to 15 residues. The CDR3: CASSVQQGSREKLFF. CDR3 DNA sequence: TGTGCCAGTAGTGTGCAACAGGGATCTCGTGAAAAACTGTTTTTT.

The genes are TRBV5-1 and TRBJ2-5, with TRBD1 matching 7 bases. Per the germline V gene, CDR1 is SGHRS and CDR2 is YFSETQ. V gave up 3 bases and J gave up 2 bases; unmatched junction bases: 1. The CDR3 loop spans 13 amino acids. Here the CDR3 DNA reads TGCGCCAGCAGCTCGACAGGGCAAGAGACCCAGTACTTC. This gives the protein CASSSTGQETQYF.

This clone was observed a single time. CDR3: CASSSGLAGLGETQYF. CDR3 nucleotide sequence: TGTGCCAGCAGTTCGGGACTAGCGGGACTTGGTGAGACCCAGTACTTC. V gene TRBV28 combines with J gene TRBJ2-5, with 13 bases fitting TRBD2. The V segment lost 4 bases and the J segment 5 bases; nucleotides outside the gene matches: 7. Per the germline V gene, CDR1 is MDHEN and CDR2 is SYDVKM. The CDR3 loop spans 16 amino acids.

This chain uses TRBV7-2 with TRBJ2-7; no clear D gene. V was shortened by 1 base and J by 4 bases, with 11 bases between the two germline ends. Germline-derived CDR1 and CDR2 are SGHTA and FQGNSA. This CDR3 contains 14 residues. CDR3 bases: TGTGCCAGCAGCTTAGTAGGAGACTTTTACGAGCAGTACTTC. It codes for CASSLVGDFYEQYF.

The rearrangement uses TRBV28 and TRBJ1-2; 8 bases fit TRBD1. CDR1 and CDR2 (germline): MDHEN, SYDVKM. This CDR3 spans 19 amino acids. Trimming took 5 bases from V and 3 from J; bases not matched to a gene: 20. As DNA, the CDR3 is TGTGCCAGCAGTCCGACAGGGGCCGATGCCCTGGCCGGGGACTATGGCTACACCTTC. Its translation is CASSPTGADALAGDYGYTF.

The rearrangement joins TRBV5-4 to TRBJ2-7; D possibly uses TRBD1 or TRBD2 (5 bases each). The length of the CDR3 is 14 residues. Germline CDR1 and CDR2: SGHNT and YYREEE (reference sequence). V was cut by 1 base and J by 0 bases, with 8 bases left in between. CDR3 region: CASSLRGASYEQYF. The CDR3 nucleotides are TGTGCCAGCAGCTTGAGAGGGGCCTCCTACGAGCAGTACTTC.